These 9 T cell receptor beta chains originate from one sample sequenced in a study of Ad26.COV2.S vaccination and SARS-CoV-2 variants. Measured with immunoSEQ multiplex PCR; TCRdb has only the in-frame clones, and not every one. This table holds roughly 100,000 clones, 80% found once. The sequences come from peripheral blood, collected after recovery from COVID-19. Receptors originate from a human donor who had recovered from COVID-19.

V gene TRBV5-1 combines with J gene TRBJ2-1; 9 bases are shared with TRBD2. The CDR3 sequence is 15 residues long. CDR1 is SGHRS and CDR2 is YFSETQ in the germline V gene. V was clipped by 0 bases and J by 7 bases; unmatched bases: 5. CDR3 in amino acids: CASSLDAAGGNEQFF. The CDR3, as DNA: TGCGCCAGCAGCTTGGATGCCGCGGGGGGGAATGAGCAGTTCTTC.

As to this clone: This CDR3 is also generated by other DNA sequences in the sample. V is TRBV5-5 and J is TRBJ1-5, with a weak D call TRBD1 (6 bases). Germline loops: CDR1 SGHKS, CDR2 YYEKEE (reference sequence). The CDR3 is 14 amino acids. The germline V and J ends were trimmed by 0 bases and 6 bases, with 10 bases remaining between them. As DNA, the CDR3 is TGTGCCAGCAGCTTGGAAGGGGGAGGTCAGCCCCAGCATTTT. It translates to CASSLEGGGQPQHF.

The J gene is TRBJ2-7, the V gene TRBV3-1 (or the pseudogene TRBV3-2); no firm D call. V dropped 1 base and J dropped 7 bases, with 8 bases sitting between them. This CDR3 region has 12 residues. Germline CDR1 LGHDT, CDR2 YNNKEL (reference sequence). The CDR3 DNA is TGTGCCAGCAGCCAAGCTCGGCGGGAGCAGTACTTC. Its protein is CASSQARREQYF.

The V call is TRBV5-1, the J call TRBJ2-3, with TRBD2 matching 7 bases. The CDR3 has 15 amino acids. J lost 7 bases, V lost 7 bases, and 15 bases had no gene match. Per germline, CDR1 SGHRS and CDR2 YFSETQ. CDR3 nucleotide sequence: TGCGCCAGCGGAGGGGCGGGGGAGGCACATCATACGCAGTATTTT. Its protein is CASGGAGEAHHTQYF.

This clone was observed a single time. The chain carries TRBV6-2 or TRBV6-3 and TRBJ1-1; TRBD1 matches 7 bases. The CDR3 is made up of 17 amino acids. V lost 2 bases to trimming and J lost 0 bases; unmatched junction nucleotides: 9. Germline CDR1 and CDR2: MNHEY and SVGEGT. CDR3 DNA sequence: TGTGCCAGCAGTTACGACGGATGGACAGGAATGAACACTGAAGCTTTCTTT. Translated: CASSYDGWTGMNTEAFF.

The J gene is TRBJ1-2, the V gene TRBV5-4, with 10 bases matching TRBD1. V shed 4 bases and J 4 bases; nucleotides not matched to a gene: 7. Germline-derived CDR1 and CDR2 are SGHNT and YYREEE (reference sequence). The CDR3 loop spans 15 amino acids. CDR3 amino acids: CASSGWDRGPYGYTF. As DNA, the CDR3 is TGTGCCAGCAGCGGATGGGACAGGGGTCCCTATGGCTACACCTTC.

The genes are TRBV14 and TRBJ1-3, with D uncertain. The CDR3 is 12 residues long. Germline V gene lookup returns CDR1 SGHDN and CDR2 FVKESK. V lost 2 bases and J lost 1, with 0 bases in between. The CDR3, as DNA: TGTGCCAGCAGCCAATCTGGAAACACCATATATTTT. Its translation: CASSQSGNTIYF. The full variable domain, rest sourced from reference TRBV14 and TRBJ1-3, is EAGVTQFPSHSVIEKGQTVTLRCDPISGHDNLYWYRRVMGKEIKFLLHFVKESKQDESGMPNNRFLAERTGGTYSTLKVQPAELEDSGVYFCASSQSGNTIYFGEGSWLTVV.

This chain connects TRBV18 to TRBJ2-7; 9 nucleotides align to TRBD2. V lost 2 bases to trimming and J lost 1 base; unmatched junction nucleotides: 3. The CDR3 totals 15 residues. Germline V CDR1 and CDR2: KGHSH, LQKENI. CDR3 sequence: CASSPSSGVSYEQYF. CDR3 bases: TGTGCCAGCTCACCATCTAGCGGGGTTTCCTACGAGCAGTACTTC.

This clone is a singleton in its sample. The chain uses TRBV6-2 or TRBV6-3 and TRBJ2-1; D remains ambiguous. CDR1 MNHEY and CDR2 SVGEGT come from the germline V gene. The V end lost 0 bases, the J end lost 0 bases, and 18 bases lay between the germline ends. The CDR3 is 19 residues long. CDR3 in DNA: TGTGCCAGCAGTTACTCGACCGCGCGTAAGCTCCTCTCCTACAATGAGCAGTTCTTC. It is translated as CASSYSTARKLLSYNEQFF.